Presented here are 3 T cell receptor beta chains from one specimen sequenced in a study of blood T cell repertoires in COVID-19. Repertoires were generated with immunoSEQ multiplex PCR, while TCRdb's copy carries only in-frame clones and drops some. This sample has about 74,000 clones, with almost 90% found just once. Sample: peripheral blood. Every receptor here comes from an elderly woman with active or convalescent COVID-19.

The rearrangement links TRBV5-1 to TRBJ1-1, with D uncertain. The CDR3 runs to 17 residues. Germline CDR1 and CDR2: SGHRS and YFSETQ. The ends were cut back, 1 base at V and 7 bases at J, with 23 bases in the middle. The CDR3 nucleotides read TGCGCCAGCAGCTTGACGACCCTGGGAGGGTGGGGTCATGAAGCTTTCTTT. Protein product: CASSLTTLGGWGHEAFF.

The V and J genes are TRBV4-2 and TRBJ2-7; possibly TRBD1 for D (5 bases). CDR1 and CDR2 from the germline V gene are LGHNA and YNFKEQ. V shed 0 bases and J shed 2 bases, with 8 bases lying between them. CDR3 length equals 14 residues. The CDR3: CASSQDGAAYEQYF. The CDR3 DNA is TGTGCCAGCAGCCAAGATGGGGCGGCCTACGAGCAGTACTTC.

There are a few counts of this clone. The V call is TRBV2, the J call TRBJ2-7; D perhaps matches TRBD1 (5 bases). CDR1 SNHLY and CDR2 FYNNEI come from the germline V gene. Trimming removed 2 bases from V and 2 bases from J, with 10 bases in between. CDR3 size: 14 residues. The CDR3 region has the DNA TGTGCCAGCAGTGAAAGGGGCAGGGCCTACGAGCAGTACTTC. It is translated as CASSERGRAYEQYF. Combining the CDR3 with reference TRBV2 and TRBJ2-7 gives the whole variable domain EPEVTQTPSHQVTQMGQEVILRCVPISNHLYFYWYRQILGQKVEFLVSFYNNEISEKSEIFDDQFSVERPDGSNFTLKIRSTKLEDSAMYFCASSERGRAYEQYFGPGTRLTVT.